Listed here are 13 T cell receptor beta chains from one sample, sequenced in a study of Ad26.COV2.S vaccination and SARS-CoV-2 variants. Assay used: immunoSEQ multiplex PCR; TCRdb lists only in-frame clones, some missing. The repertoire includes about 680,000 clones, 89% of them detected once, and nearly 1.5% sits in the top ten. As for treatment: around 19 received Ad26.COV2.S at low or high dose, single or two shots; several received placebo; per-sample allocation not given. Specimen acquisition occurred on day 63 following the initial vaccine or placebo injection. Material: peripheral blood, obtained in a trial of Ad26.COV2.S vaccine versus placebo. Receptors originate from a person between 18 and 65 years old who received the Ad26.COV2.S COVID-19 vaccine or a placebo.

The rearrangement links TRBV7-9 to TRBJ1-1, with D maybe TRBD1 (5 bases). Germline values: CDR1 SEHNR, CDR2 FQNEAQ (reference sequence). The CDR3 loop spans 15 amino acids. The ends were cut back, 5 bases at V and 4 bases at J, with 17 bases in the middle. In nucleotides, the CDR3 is TGTGCCAGCAGCCCGACAGAGACCTTTGGCACTGAAGCTTTCTTT. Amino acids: CASSPTETFGTEAFF.

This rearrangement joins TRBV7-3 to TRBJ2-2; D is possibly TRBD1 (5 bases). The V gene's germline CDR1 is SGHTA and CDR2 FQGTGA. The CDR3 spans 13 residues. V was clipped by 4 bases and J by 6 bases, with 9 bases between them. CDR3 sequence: CASSSQESGELFF. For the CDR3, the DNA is TGTGCCAGCAGCTCACAGGAATCCGGGGAGCTGTTTTTT.

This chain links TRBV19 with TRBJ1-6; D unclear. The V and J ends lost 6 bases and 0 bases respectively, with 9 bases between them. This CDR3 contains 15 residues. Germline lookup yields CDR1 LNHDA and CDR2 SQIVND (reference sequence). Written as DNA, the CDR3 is TGTGCCAGTAGCGACTCGAGCTCCTATAATTCACCCCTCCACTTT. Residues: CASSDSSSYNSPLHF.

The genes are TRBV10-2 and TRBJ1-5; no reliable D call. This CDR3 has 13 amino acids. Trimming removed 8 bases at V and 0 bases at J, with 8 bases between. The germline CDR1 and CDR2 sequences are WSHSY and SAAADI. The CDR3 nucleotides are TGCGCCAGCCGGAGTTATAGCAATCAGCCCCAGCATTTT. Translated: CASRSYSNQPQHF.

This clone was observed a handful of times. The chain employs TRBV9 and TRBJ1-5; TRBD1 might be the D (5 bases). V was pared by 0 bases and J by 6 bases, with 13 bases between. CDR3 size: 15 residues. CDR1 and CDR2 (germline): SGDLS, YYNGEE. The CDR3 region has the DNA TGTGCCAGCAGCGTAGATGGGGGGGTTTTTCAGCCCCAGCATTTT. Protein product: CASSVDGGVFQPQHF. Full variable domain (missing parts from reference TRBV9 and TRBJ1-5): DSGVTQTPKHLITATGQRVTLRCSPRSGDLSVYWYQQSLDQGLQFLIQYYNGEERAKGNILERFSAQQFPDLHSELNLSSLELGDSALYFCASSVDGGVFQPQHFGDGTRLSIL.

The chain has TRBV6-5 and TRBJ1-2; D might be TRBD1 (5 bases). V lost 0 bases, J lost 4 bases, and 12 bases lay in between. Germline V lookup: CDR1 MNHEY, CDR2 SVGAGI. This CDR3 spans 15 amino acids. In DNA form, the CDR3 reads TGTGCCAGCAGTTACTCAACCGGGGGGACCTATGGCTACACCTTC. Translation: CASSYSTGGTYGYTF.

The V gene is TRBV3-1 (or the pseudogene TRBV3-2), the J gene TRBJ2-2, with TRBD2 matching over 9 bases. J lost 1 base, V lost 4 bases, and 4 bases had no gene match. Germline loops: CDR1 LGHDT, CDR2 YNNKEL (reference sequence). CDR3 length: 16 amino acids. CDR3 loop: CASSPSAGGNTGELFF. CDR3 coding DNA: TGTGCCAGCAGCCCTTCAGCGGGAGGGAACACCGGGGAGCTGTTTTTT.

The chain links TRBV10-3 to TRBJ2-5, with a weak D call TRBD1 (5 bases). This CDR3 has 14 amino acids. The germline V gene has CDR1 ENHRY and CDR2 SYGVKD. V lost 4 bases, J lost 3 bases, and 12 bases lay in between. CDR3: CAISGAGIKETQYF. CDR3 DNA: TGTGCCATCAGTGGGGCAGGGATTAAAGAGACCCAGTACTTC.

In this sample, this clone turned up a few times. The CDR3 sequence is CASSILTGGRNEQFF. The CDR3 bases are TGTGCCAGTAGTATACTGACAGGGGGCAGGAATGAGCAGTTCTTC. The chain employs TRBV19 and TRBJ2-1, with TRBD1 matching 10 bases. Trimming removed 2 bases from V and 7 bases from J; junction bases left unmatched: 5. The CDR3 is 15 residues long. The germline CDR1 and CDR2 sequences are LNHDA and SQIVND (reference sequence). Variable domain in full (rest from reference TRBV19 and TRBJ2-1): DGGITQSPKYLFRKEGQNVTLSCEQNLNHDAMYWYRQDPGQGLRLIYYSQIVNDFQKGDIAEGYSVSREKKESFPLTVTSAQKNPTAFYLCASSILTGGRNEQFFGPGTRLTVL.

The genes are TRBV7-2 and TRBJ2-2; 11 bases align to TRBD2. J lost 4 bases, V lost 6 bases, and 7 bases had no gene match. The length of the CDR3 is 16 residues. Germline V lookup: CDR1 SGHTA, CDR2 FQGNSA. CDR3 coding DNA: TGTGCCAGCAGGGAAACTAGCGGGGGCACCACCGGGGAGCTGTTTTTT. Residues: CASRETSGGTTGELFF.

This CDR3 is CSARDRAEQYF. In DNA form, the CDR3 reads TGCAGTGCTAGGGACAGGGCCGAGCAGTACTTC. The chain joins TRBV20-1 to TRBJ2-7, with TRBD1 identical over 8 bases. This CDR3 spans 11 amino acids. V shed 3 bases, J shed 6 bases, and the junction held 1 base outside the gene matches. Germline CDR1 reads DFQATT; CDR2 reads SNEGSKA (reference sequence).

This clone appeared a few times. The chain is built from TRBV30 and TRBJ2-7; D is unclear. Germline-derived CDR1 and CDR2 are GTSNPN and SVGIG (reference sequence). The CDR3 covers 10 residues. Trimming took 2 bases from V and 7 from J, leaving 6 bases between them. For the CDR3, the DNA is TGTGCCTGGAGTTCTGAGGAGCAGTACTTC. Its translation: CAWSSEEQYF.

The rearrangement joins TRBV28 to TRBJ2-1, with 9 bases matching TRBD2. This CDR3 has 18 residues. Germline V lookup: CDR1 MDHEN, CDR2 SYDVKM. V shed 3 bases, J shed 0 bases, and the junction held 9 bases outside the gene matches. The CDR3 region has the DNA TGTGCCAGCAGTTTCCTAACTAGCGGGCGGAGCTCCTACAATGAGCAGTTCTTC. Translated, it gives CASSFLTSGRSSYNEQFF.